These 6 T cell receptor beta chains were all obtained from the same sample, sequenced in a study of T cells in tumors after PD-1 blockade. The data were produced by immunoSEQ multiplex PCR, yet TCRdb's version contains in-frame clones alone and is incomplete. The sample lists roughly 14,000 clones, about 84% occurring once. The sequenced sample was PBMCs, obtained after anti-PD-1 treatment. The source of these receptors is a human donor with basal cell carcinoma.

This chain connects TRBV7-9 to TRBJ2-2; D remains ambiguous. The CDR3 is made up of 13 amino acids. In germline, CDR1 is SEHNR, CDR2 FQNEAQ (reference sequence). Between the trimmed V and J ends, which lost 5 bases and 4 bases, there was a span of 8 bases. CDR3 DNA sequence: TGTGCCAGCAGCCAATCGGTCACCGGGGAGCTGTTTTTT. Translating gives CASSQSVTGELFF.

The V gene is TRBV30, the J gene TRBJ1-6; D ambiguous. CDR3 size: 13 residues. V was shortened by 2 bases and J by 8 bases, with 10 bases between the two germline ends. The germline V gene encodes CDR1 GTSNPN and CDR2 SVGIG (reference sequence). This chain's CDR3 is CAWSSDMDSPLHF. In DNA form, the CDR3 reads TGTGCCTGGAGTTCTGACATGGATTCACCCCTCCACTTT.

The V gene is TRBV14, the J gene TRBJ1-1; no reliable D call. The V gene lost 4 bases and the J gene lost 0 bases, with 6 bases spanning the gap. This CDR3 spans 13 amino acids. From germline, CDR1 is SGHDN and CDR2 FVKESK. The CDR3: CASSLTVNTEAFF. Written as DNA, the CDR3 is TGTGCCAGCAGCCTCACAGTGAACACTGAAGCTTTCTTT.

V is TRBV11-1 and J is TRBJ2-7; a weak D match, TRBD2 (5 bases). The CDR3 is made up of 15 amino acids. V lost 5 bases and J 0 bases, leaving 14 bases between the germline ends. Per germline, CDR1 SGHAT and CDR2 FQDESV (reference sequence). CDR3 residues: CASSPREGASYEQYF. The CDR3 nucleotides are TGTGCCAGCAGCCCCCGTGAGGGCGCCTCCTACGAGCAGTACTTC.

V gene TRBV5-1 combines with J gene TRBJ2-7, with a possible D match to TRBD1 (6 bases). V was pared by 4 bases and J by 3 bases, with 11 bases between. Germline V gene data show CDR1 as SGHRS and CDR2 as YFSETQ. The CDR3 sequence is 13 residues long. The CDR3 nucleotides read TGCGCCAGCAGCGGTGGACAGCGCTACGAGCAGTACTTC. The encoded protein is CASSGGQRYEQYF.

The CDR3 reads CASSPKVPYEQYF. For the CDR3, the DNA is TGTGCCAGCAGCCCCAAGGTCCCCTACGAGCAGTACTTC. The chain uses TRBV12-3 or TRBV12-4 and TRBJ2-7, with D hard to call. Deletions cut 6 bases from V and 2 bases from J, with 11 bases between. There are 13 residues in the CDR3.